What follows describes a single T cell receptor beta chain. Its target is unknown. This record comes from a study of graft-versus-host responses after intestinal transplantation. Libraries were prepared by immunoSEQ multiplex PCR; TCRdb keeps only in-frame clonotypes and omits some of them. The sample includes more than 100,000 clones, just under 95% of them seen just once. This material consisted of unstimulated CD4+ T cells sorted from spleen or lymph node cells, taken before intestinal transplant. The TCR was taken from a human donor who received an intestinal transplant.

The CDR3 spells CASSPPGGGTDTQYF. CDR3 DNA: TGTGCCAGCAGTCCCCCCGGAGGGGGTACAGATACGCAGTATTTT. V is TRBV6-5 and J is TRBJ2-3, with D perhaps matching TRBD1 or TRBD2 (6 bases each). Germline V lookup: CDR1 MNHEY, CDR2 SVGAGI. This CDR3 spans 15 amino acids. The ends were cut back, 5 bases at V and 3 bases at J, with 15 bases in the middle.